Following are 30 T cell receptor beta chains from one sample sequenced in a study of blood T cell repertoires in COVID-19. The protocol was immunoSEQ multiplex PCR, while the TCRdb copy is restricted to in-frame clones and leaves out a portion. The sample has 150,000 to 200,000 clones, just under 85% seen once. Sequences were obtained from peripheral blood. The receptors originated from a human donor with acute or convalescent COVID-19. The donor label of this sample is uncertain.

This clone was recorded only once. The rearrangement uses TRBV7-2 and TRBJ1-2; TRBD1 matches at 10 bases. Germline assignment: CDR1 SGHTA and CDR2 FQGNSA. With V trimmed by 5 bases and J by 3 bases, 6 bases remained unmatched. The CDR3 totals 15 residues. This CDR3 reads CASSPGGTGDYGYTF. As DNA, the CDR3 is TGTGCCAGCAGCCCGGGGGGGACAGGGGACTATGGCTACACCTTC.

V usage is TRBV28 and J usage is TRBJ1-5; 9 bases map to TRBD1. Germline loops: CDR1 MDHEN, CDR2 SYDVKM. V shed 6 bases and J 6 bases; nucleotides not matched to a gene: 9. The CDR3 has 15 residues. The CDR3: CASSLRDRVSQPQHF. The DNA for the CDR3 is TGTGCCAGCAGCCTCCGGGACAGGGTGAGTCAGCCCCAGCATTTT.

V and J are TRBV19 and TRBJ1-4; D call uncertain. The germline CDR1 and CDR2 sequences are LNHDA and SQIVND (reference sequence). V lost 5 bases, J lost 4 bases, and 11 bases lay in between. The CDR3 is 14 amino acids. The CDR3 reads CASSPAGSNEKLFF. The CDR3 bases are TGTGCCAGTAGTCCGGCAGGAAGTAATGAAAAACTGTTTTTT.

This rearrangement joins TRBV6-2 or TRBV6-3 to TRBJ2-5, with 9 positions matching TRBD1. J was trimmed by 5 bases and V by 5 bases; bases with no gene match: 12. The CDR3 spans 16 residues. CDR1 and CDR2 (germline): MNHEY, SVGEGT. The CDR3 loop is CASSLDRGGEKETQYF. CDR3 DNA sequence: TGTGCCAGCAGTCTGGACAGGGGAGGGGAAAAGGAGACCCAGTACTTC.

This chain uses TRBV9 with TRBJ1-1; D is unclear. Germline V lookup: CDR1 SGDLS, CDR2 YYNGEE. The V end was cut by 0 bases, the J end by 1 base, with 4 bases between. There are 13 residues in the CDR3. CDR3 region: CASSVGANTEAFF. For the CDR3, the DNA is TGTGCCAGCAGCGTAGGGGCGAACACTGAAGCTTTCTTT.

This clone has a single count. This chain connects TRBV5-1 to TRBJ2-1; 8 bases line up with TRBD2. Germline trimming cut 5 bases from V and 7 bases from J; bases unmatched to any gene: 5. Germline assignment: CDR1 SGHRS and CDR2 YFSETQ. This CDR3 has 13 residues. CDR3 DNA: TGCGCCAGCAGTGTAGCGGGATATAATGAGCAGTTCTTC. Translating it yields CASSVAGYNEQFF. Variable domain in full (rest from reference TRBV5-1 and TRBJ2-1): KAGVTQTPRYLIKTRGQQVTLSCSPISGHRSVSWYQQTPGQGLQFLFEYFSETQRNKGNFPGRFSGRQFSNSRSEMNVSTLELGDSALYLCASSVAGYNEQFFGPGTRLTVL.

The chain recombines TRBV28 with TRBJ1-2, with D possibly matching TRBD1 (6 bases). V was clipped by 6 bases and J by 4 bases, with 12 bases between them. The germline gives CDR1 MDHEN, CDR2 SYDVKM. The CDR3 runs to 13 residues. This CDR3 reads CASRNRGSYGYTF. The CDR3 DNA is TGTGCCAGCAGAAATAGGGGGTCCTATGGCTACACCTTC.

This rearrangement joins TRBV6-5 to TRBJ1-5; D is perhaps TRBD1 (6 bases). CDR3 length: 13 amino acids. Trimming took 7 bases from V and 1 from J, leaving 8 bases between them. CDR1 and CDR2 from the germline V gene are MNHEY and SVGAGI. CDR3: CASTGQSNQPQHF. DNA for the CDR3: TGTGCCAGCACGGGACAAAGCAATCAGCCCCAGCATTTT.

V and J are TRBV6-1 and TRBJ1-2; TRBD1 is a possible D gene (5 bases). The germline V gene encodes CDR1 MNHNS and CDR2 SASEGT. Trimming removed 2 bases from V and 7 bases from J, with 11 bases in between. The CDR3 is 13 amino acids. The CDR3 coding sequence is TGTGCCAGCAGTGAACCGCAGGGTGGTGGCTACACCTTC. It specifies CASSEPQGGGYTF.

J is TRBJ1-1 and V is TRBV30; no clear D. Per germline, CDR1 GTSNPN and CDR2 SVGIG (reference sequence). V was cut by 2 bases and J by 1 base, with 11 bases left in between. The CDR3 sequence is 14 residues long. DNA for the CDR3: TGTGCCTGGAGTTGGAGGGTTGGGAACACTGAAGCTTTCTTT. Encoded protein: CAWSWRVGNTEAFF.

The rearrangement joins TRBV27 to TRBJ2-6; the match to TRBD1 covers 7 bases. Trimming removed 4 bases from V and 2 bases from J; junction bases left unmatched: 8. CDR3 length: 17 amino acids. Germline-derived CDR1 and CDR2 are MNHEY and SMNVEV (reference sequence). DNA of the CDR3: TGTGCCAGCAGTTCTCAGTCCAGGGGGACTGGGGCCAACGTCCTGACTTTC. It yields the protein CASSSQSRGTGANVLTF.

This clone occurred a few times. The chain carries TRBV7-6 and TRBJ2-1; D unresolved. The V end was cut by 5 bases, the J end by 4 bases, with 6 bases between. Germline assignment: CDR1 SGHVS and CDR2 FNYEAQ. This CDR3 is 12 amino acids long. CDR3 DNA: TGTGCCAGCAGCCCACTTTACAATGAGCAGTTCTTC. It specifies CASSPLYNEQFF.

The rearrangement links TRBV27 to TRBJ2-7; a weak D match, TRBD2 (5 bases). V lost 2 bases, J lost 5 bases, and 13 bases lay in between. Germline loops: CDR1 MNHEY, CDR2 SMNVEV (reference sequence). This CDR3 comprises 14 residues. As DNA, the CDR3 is TGTGCCAGCAGTTTAAGTGGGAGAAACCACGAGCAGTACTTC. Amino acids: CASSLSGRNHEQYF.

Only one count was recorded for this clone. In DNA form, the CDR3 reads TGTGCCAGCAGCCCAAGTGGCAGGGTCTCTGGAAACACCATATATTTT. Its protein is CASSPSGRVSGNTIYF. This sequence joins TRBV7-2 and TRBJ1-3; D is possibly TRBD1 (5 bases). CDR1 is SGHTA, CDR2 FQGNSA, per germline. V shed 5 bases and J shed 0 bases, with 14 bases lying between them. The CDR3 covers 16 residues.

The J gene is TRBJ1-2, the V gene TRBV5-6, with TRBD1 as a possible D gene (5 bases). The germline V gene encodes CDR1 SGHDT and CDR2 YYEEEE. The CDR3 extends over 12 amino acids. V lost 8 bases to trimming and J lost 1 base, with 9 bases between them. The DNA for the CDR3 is TGTGCCAGTAAGACAGTTAACTATGGCTACACCTTC. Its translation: CASKTVNYGYTF.

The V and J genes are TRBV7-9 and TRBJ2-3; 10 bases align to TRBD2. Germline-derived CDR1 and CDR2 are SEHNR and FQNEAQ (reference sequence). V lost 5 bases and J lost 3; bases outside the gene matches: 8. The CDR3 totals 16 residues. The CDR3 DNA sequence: TGTGCCAGCAGCCCAACGACTAGCGGGTTAACAGATACGCAGTATTTT. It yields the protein CASSPTTSGLTDTQYF. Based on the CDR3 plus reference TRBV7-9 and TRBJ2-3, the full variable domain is DTGVSQNPRHKITKRGQNVTFRCDPISEHNRLYWYRQTLGQGPEFLTYFQNEAQLEKSRLLSDRFSAERPKGSFSTLEIQRTEQGDSAMYLCASSPTTSGLTDTQYFGPGTRLTVL.

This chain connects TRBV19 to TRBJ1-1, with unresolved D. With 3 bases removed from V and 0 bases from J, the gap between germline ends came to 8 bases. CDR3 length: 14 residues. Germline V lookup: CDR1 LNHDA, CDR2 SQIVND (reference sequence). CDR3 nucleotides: TGTGCCAGTAGTATCAGAAATATGAACACTGAAGCTTTCTTT. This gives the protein CASSIRNMNTEAFF. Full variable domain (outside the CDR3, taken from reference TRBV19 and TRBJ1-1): DGGITQSPKYLFRKEGQNVTLSCEQNLNHDAMYWYRQDPGQGLRLIYYSQIVNDFQKGDIAEGYSVSREKKESFPLTVTSAQKNPTAFYLCASSIRNMNTEAFFGQGTRLTVV.

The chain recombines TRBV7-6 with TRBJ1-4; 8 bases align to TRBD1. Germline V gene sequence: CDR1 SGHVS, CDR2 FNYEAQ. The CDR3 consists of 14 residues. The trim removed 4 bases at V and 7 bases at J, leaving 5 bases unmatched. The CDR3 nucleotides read TGTGCCAGCAGCTCCGGGACAGGTCGTGAAAAACTGTTTTTT. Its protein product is CASSSGTGREKLFF. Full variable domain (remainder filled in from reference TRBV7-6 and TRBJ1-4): GAGVSQSPRYKVTKRGQDVALRCDPISGHVSLYWYRQALGQGPEFLTYFNYEAQQDKSGLPNDRFSAERPEGSISTLTIQRTEQRDSAMYRCASSSGTGREKLFFGSGTQLSVL.

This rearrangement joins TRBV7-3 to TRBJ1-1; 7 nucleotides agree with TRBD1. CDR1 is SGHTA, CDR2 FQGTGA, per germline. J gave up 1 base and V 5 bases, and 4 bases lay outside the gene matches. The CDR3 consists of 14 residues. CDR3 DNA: TGTGCCAGCAGCCCCGGGACAGCGAACACTGAAGCTTTCTTT. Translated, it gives CASSPGTANTEAFF.

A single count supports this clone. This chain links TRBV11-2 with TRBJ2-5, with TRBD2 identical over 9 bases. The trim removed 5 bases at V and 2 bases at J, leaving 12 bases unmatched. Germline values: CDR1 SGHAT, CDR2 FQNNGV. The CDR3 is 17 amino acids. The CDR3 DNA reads TGTGCCAGCAGCCCGGGGGCTAGCGGGGTACTACAAGAGACCCAGTACTTC. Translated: CASSPGASGVLQETQYF.

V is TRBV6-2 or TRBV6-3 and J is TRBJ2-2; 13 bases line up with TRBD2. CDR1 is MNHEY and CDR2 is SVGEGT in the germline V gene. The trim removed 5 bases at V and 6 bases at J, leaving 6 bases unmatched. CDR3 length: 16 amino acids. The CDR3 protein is CASSPRLAGGSGELFF. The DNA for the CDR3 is TGTGCCAGCAGTCCCCGACTAGCGGGAGGTTCCGGGGAGCTGTTTTTT.

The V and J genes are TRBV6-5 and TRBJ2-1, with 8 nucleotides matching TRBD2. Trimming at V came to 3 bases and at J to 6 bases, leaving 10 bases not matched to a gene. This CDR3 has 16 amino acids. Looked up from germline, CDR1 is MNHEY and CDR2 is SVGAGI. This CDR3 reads CASSYEGIAGTNEQFF. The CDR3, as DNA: TGTGCCAGCAGTTATGAAGGGATAGCGGGGACCAATGAGCAGTTCTTC.

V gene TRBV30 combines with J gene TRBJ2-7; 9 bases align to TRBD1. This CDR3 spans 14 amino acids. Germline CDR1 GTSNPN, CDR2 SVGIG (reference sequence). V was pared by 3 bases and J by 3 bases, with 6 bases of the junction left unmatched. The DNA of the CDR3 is TGTGCCTGGAGCACAGGGGGCTTCGGCTACGAGCAGTACTTC. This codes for CAWSTGGFGYEQYF.

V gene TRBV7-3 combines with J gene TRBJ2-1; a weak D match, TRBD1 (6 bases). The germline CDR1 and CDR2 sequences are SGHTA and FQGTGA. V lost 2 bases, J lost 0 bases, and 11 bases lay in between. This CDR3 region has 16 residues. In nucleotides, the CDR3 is TGTGCCAGCAGCTTACAGGACAGTAGCTCCTACAATGAGCAGTTCTTC. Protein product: CASSLQDSSSYNEQFF. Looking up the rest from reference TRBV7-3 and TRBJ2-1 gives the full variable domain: GAGVSQTPSNKVTEKGKYVELRCDPISGHTALYWYRQSLGQGPEFLIYFQGTGAADDSGLPNDRFFAVRPEGSVSTLKIQRTERGDSAVYLCASSLQDSSSYNEQFFGPGTRLTVL.

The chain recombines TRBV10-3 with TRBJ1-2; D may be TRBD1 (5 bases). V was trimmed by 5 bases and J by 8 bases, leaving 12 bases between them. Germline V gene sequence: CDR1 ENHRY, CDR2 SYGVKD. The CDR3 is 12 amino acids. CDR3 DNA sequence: TGTGCCATCAGTTATCAGGGATTCGGCTACACCTTC. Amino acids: CAISYQGFGYTF.

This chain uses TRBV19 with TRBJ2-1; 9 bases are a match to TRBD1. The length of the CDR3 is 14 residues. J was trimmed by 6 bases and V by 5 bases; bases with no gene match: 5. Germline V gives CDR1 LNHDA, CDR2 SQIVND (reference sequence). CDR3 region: CASSPGTGPNEQFF. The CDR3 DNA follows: TGTGCCAGTAGTCCGGGGACAGGGCCCAATGAGCAGTTCTTC.

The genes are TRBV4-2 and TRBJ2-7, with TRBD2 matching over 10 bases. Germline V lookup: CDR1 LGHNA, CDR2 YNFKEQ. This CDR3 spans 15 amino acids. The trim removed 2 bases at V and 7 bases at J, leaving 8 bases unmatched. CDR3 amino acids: CASSQLRTSGEEQYF. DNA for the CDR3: TGTGCCAGCAGCCAACTCCGGACTAGCGGAGAGGAGCAGTACTTC.

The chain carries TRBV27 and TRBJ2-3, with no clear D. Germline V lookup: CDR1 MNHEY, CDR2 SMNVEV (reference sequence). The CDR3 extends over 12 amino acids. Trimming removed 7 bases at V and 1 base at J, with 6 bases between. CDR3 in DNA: TGTGCCAGCACCGGAGGCACAGATACGCAGTATTTT. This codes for CASTGGTDTQYF.

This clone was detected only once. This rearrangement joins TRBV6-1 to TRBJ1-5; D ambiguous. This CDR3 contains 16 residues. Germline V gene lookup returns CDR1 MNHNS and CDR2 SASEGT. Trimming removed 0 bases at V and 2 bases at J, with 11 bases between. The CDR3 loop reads CASSEAAGVGNQPQHF. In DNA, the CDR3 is TGTGCCAGCAGTGAAGCTGCCGGGGTTGGCAATCAGCCCCAGCATTTT.

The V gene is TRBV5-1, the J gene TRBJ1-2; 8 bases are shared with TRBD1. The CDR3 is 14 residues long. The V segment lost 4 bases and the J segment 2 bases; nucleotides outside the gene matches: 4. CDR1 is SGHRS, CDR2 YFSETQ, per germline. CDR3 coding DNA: TGCGCCAGCAGCCCGACAGGGGAAAACTATGGCTACACCTTC. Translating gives CASSPTGENYGYTF.